A single sample is the source of the 15 T cell receptor beta chains below, sequenced in a study of blood T cell repertoires in COVID-19. Assay used: immunoSEQ multiplex PCR; TCRdb lists only in-frame clones, some missing. The table records about 220,000 clones, around 80% of them present only once. Input material: peripheral blood. All receptors derive from a woman in her 70s with acute or convalescent COVID-19.

The rearrangement joins TRBV7-3 to TRBJ2-1, with 9 nucleotides matching TRBD1. CDR3 length equals 17 residues. CDR1 and CDR2 (germline): SGHTA, FQGTGA. J gave up 8 bases and V 5 bases, and 16 bases lay outside the gene matches. CDR3 in amino acids: CASSPVGQGITGHEQFF. The CDR3 nucleotides read TGTGCCAGCAGCCCCGTTGGACAGGGGATTACAGGGCATGAGCAGTTCTTC.

This clone has only one observation. The chain recombines TRBV27 with TRBJ1-3, with TRBD1 matching over 9 bases. CDR3 size: 14 residues. Germline V CDR1 and CDR2: MNHEY, SMNVEV (reference sequence). The V gene end was trimmed by 6 bases and the J gene end by 4 bases; junction bases not matched to a gene: 4. CDR3 residues: CASRQGASGNTIYF. CDR3 DNA sequence: TGTGCCAGCAGACAGGGGGCTTCGGGAAACACCATATATTTT.

J is TRBJ1-1 and V is TRBV2; D is ambiguous. Trimming took 6 bases from V and 3 from J, leaving 17 bases between them. The CDR3 is 15 amino acids. The germline V gene encodes CDR1 SNHLY and CDR2 FYNNEI. Here the CDR3 reads CASSRTRAWDTEAFF. Written as DNA, the CDR3 is TGTGCCAGCAGCAGGACGAGGGCGTGGGACACTGAAGCTTTCTTT.

This clone was detected a few times. The chain uses TRBV19 and TRBJ1-1, with TRBD1 identical over 7 bases. CDR3 length: 13 residues. From germline, CDR1 is LNHDA and CDR2 SQIVND (reference sequence). The V gene end was trimmed by 9 bases and the J gene end by 0 bases; junction bases not matched to a gene: 4. The CDR3 sequence: CASSGQLNTEAFF. CDR3 bases: TGTGCCAGCTCGGGACAGTTGAACACTGAAGCTTTCTTT.

The rearrangement joins TRBV5-1 to TRBJ2-5; 7 bases fit TRBD1. This CDR3 region has 16 residues. Trimming removed 6 bases from V and 5 bases from J; junction bases left unmatched: 16. In germline, CDR1 is SGHRS, CDR2 YFSETQ. CDR3 residues: CASNWDSHRRWETQYF. The CDR3 region has the DNA TGCGCCAGCAATTGGGACAGCCATAGACGTTGGGAGACCCAGTACTTC.

V gene TRBV11-2 combines with J gene TRBJ2-7; D possibly corresponds to TRBD1 (5 bases). CDR3 length equals 13 residues. Germline CDR1 and CDR2: SGHAT and FQNNGV. V gave up 8 bases and J gave up 1 base, with 12 bases separating them. The CDR3 sequence: CASRGAGSYEQYF. CDR3 bases: TGTGCCAGCCGCGGAGCAGGGTCCTACGAGCAGTACTTC. The whole variable domain, filled in from reference TRBV11-2 and TRBJ2-7, reads EAGVAQSPRYKIIEKRQSVAFWCNPISGHATLYWYQQILGQGPKLLIQFQNNGVVDDSQLPKDRFSAERLKGVDSTLKIQPAKLEDSAVYLCASRGAGSYEQYFGPGTRLTVT.

The chain combines TRBV5-5 with TRBJ2-1, with TRBD2 identical over 8 bases. Per the germline V gene, CDR1 is SGHKS and CDR2 is YYEKEE (reference sequence). J lost 6 bases, V lost 5 bases, and 10 bases had no gene match. This CDR3 is 15 amino acids long. In DNA form, the CDR3 reads TGTGCCAGCAGGAGGGGACTAGGAGGGGTCAATGAGCAGTTCTTC. Protein: CASRRGLGGVNEQFF. Combining the CDR3 with reference TRBV5-5 and TRBJ2-1 gives the whole variable domain DAGVTQSPTHLIKTRGQQVTLRCSPISGHKSVSWYQQVLGQGPQFIFQYYEKEERGRGNFPDRFSARQFPNYSSELNVNALLLGDSALYLCASRRGLGGVNEQFFGPGTRLTVL.

V gene TRBV7-2 combines with J gene TRBJ2-3; D may be TRBD2 (5 bases). CDR1 is SGHTA and CDR2 is FQGNSA in the germline V gene. This CDR3 has 13 amino acids. The V and J ends lost 5 bases and 2 bases respectively, with 8 bases between them. The CDR3 DNA is TGTGCCAGCAGCAGACTAAACACAGATACGCAGTATTTT. Residues: CASSRLNTDTQYF.

The J gene is TRBJ1-2, the V gene TRBV9; D is uncertain. Between the trimmed V and J ends, which lost 3 bases and 6 bases, there was a span of 21 bases. CDR1 and CDR2 from the germline V gene are SGDLS and YYNGEE. This CDR3 is built from 16 residues. The CDR3 DNA sequence: TGTGCCAGCAGCGCCGTCCCGACTCTGCGCGCCGATGGCTACACCTTC. Translating gives CASSAVPTLRADGYTF.

This clone turned up a few times. The chain links TRBV19 to TRBJ2-7; possibly TRBD2 for D (5 bases). With 6 bases removed from V and 6 bases from J, the gap between germline ends came to 15 bases. Per the germline V gene, CDR1 is LNHDA and CDR2 is SQIVND (reference sequence). The CDR3 sequence is 13 residues long. CDR3 bases: TGTGCCAGTAGCCCTTCCGGGAATCGCGAGCAGTACTTC. Its protein product is CASSPSGNREQYF.

This chain's CDR3 is CASSQAVYRGEDTEAFF. The DNA for the CDR3 is TGCGCCAGCAGCCAAGCCGTATACAGGGGGGAGGACACTGAAGCTTTCTTT. The gene calls are TRBV4-1 and TRBJ1-1; 8 nucleotides align to TRBD1. The CDR3 totals 17 residues. Germline assignment: CDR1 MGHRA and CDR2 YSYEKL. Unmatched junction bases numbered 10, after V lost 1 base and J lost 3 bases.

The genes are TRBV6-5 and TRBJ2-7; D possibly corresponds to TRBD2 (5 bases). CDR3 size: 12 residues. Germline CDR1 and CDR2: MNHEY and SVGAGI. The ends were cut back, 2 bases at V and 12 bases at J, with 14 bases in the middle. This CDR3 reads CASSYRNGVVYF. The CDR3 DNA follows: TGTGCCAGCAGTTACCGGAACGGGGTCGTGTACTTC.

For the CDR3, the DNA is TGCGCCAGCAGCCGGGGACAACGGAATGAAAAACTGTTTTTT. Protein: CASSRGQRNEKLFF. The chain employs TRBV4-1 and TRBJ1-4; perhaps TRBD1 as D (6 bases). This CDR3 region has 14 residues. From germline, CDR1 is MGHRA and CDR2 YSYEKL. V lost 4 bases, J lost 5 bases, and 11 bases lay in between.

The chain is built from TRBV7-8 and TRBJ2-3; TRBD2 matches at 8 bases. Trimming at V came to 1 base and at J to 0 bases, leaving 6 bases not matched to a gene. Germline loops: CDR1 SGHVS, CDR2 FQNEAQ. This CDR3 region has 17 residues. This CDR3 reads CASSLDGSGASTDTQYF. The CDR3 DNA reads TGTGCCAGCAGCTTAGATGGTAGCGGGGCTAGCACAGATACGCAGTATTTT.

The count of this clone is one. V and J are TRBV6-1 and TRBJ2-7, with D unresolved. This CDR3 comprises 13 residues. Trimming pared 2 bases from V and 3 bases from J, leaving 8 bases between. Germline CDR1 MNHNS, CDR2 SASEGT. The CDR3 nucleotides read TGTGCCAGCAGTGAAAGTCTACTCTACGAGCAGTACGTC. Protein product: CASSESLLYEQYV.